This TCR beta chain was sequenced during a study of blood T cell repertoires in COVID-19. Background on the study: There were acute and convalescent COVID-19 samples, and they came from the United States, Italy and Spain. Sources were T cells, B-cell-depleted T cells, or PBMCs; the material itself was cDNA or gDNA.

The CDR3 spans 16 residues. CDR1 is KGHDR and CDR2 is SFDVKD in the germline V gene. The trim removed 5 bases at V and 3 bases at J, leaving 11 bases unmatched. Authors' data handling: Quantification of nucleated cells was approximated via reference gene primer amplification. Sequenced by immunoSEQ multiplex PCR; TCRdb stores in-frame clones only, minus some. The V and J calls and clone size come from that table; D and trimming were worked out from the DNA. The sample contains around 99,000 clones, around 90% of which appear only once. Material: peripheral blood. This TCR was recovered from a human donor in a cohort sampled during active COVID-19. V is TRBV24-1 and J is TRBJ1-2, with TRBD1 matching over 7 bases. CDR3 DNA: TGTGCCACCAGTGCCACCGAGGGGGCAGGGGACTATGGCTACACCTTC. Amino acids: CATSATEGAGDYGYTF.